This T cell receptor beta chain was recovered during a study of breast tumors, draining lymph nodes, adjacent tissues. Whole-study results and caveats: The data were judged consistent with most tumor T cells coming from lymph node and expanding in tumor.

TCRdb processed the multiplex PCR reads anew with MiXCR; each CDR3 protein has one entry. The sample shows some 140,000 distinct CDR3 sequences, about 20% of them seen only once. This clonotype was counted at least ten times. Its target is not known. The CDR3 is made up of 15 amino acids. Germline values: CDR1 DFQATT, CDR2 SNEGSKA (reference sequence). The ends lost 5 bases at V and 0 bases at J; junction bases unmatched: 6. Breast cancer patients provided tissue from their axillary draining lymph nodes. This sequence was found in a female donor with breast cancer. Some clones in this sample may be carry-over from other donors' samples. The source material was axillary lymph node tissue. V is TRBV20-1 and J is TRBJ2-1; 8 bases fit TRBD2. Written as DNA, the CDR3 is TGCAGTGCTCTTCTAGCGGGCTCCTCCTACAATGAGCAGTTCTTC. Translating it yields CSALLAGSSYNEQFF.